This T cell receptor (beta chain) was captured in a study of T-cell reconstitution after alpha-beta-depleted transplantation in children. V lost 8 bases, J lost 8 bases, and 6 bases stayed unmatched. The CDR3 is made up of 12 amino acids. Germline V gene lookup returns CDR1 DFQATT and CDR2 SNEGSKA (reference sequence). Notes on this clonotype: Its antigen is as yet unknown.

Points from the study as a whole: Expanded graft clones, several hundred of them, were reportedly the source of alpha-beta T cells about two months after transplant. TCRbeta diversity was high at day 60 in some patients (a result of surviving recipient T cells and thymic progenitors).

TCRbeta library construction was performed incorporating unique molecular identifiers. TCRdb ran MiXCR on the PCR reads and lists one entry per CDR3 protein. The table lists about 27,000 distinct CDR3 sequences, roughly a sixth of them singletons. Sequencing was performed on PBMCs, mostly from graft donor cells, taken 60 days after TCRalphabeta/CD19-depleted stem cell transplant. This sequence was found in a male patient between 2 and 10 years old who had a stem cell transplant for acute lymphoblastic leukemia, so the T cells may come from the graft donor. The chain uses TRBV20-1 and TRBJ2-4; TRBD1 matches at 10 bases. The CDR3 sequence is CSQSGTGDIQYF. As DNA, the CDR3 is TGCAGTCAGTCCGGGACAGGGGACATTCAGTACTTC.